Listed below are T cell receptor beta chains from one sample, sequenced in a study of OX40 agonist ivuxolimab in advanced cancers. This table comes from immunoSEQ multiplex PCR, and its TCRdb copy is limited to in-frame clones, with some not included. This sample has more than 45,000 clones, with around four fifths found just once. The input for sequencing was CD4+ or CD8+ T cells sorted from blood, taken in a trial of the OX40 agonist ivuxolimab. Every receptor here comes from an adult with an advanced solid tumor such as melanoma, head and neck, liver or kidney cancer. Both conserved end residues are part of each CDR3. A D gene is named only where the DNA matches it firmly. Where a row states a size, it is once, few, many or the class of an expanded clone; other rows omit it.

v_gene: TRBV29-1; d_gene: TRBD1; j_gene: TRBJ2-7; abundance: once; CDR3nt: TGCAGCGTCCAGGGACAGGCGTCCTACGAGCAGTACTTC; CDR3aa: CSVQGQASYEQYF
v_gene: TRBV6-6; d_gene: TRBD1; j_gene: TRBJ1-5; abundance: .; CDR3nt: TGTGCCAGCAGAAACCCTGACAGGGGCTGGAATCAGCCCCAGCATTTT; CDR3aa: CASRNPDRGWNQPQHF
v_gene: TRBV18; d_gene: .; j_gene: TRBJ2-3; abundance: .; CDR3nt: TGTGCCAGCTCACCATCGAATAGCGATACGCAGTATTTT; CDR3aa: CASSPSNSDTQYF
v_gene: TRBV4-2; d_gene: .; j_gene: TRBJ2-3; abundance: .; CDR3nt: TGTGCCAGCAGCCAAGATAGGGGTAGCGTGGGCGATACGCAGTATTTT; CDR3aa: CASSQDRGSVGDTQYF
v_gene: TRBV7-2; d_gene: .; j_gene: TRBJ1-2; abundance: .; CDR3nt: TGTGCCAGCAGCTTAGGAGGGGAGGGAAACTATGGCTACACCTTC; CDR3aa: CASSLGGEGNYGYTF
v_gene: TRBV27; d_gene: TRBD2; j_gene: TRBJ2-7; abundance: .; CDR3nt: TGTGCCAGCAGAAAAAGAACTAGCGGCTCCTACGAGCAGTACTTC; CDR3aa: CASRKRTSGSYEQYF
v_gene: TRBV6-5; d_gene: .; j_gene: TRBJ2-5; abundance: .; CDR3nt: TGTGCCAGCACCTTATCGGGGACCCAGTACTTC; CDR3aa: CASTLSGTQYF
v_gene: TRBV9; d_gene: .; j_gene: TRBJ2-3; abundance: .; CDR3nt: TGTGCCAGCAGCGTAGAGGCTACTAGCACAGATACGCAGTATTTT; CDR3aa: CASSVEATSTDTQYF
v_gene: TRBV4-1; d_gene: .; j_gene: TRBJ1-2; abundance: .; CDR3nt: TGCGCCAGCAGCCAAGAGGGGGTACTTACCAGGGATGGCTACACCTTC; CDR3aa: CASSQEGVLTRDGYTF
v_gene: TRBV10-3; d_gene: .; j_gene: TRBJ1-1; abundance: .; CDR3nt: TGTGCCATCAGTCAAGCGTCGGAGACTGAAGCTTTCTTT; CDR3aa: CAISQASETEAFF
v_gene: TRBV6-5; d_gene: .; j_gene: TRBJ1-3; abundance: .; CDR3nt: TGTGCCAGCAGTTACTCGTTGGCGACTGGAAACACCATATATTTT; CDR3aa: CASSYSLATGNTIYF
v_gene: TRBV5-5; d_gene: .; j_gene: TRBJ1-4; abundance: .; CDR3nt: TGTGCCAGCAGCTTGGGTGAAAAACTGTTTTTT; CDR3aa: CASSLGEKLFF
v_gene: TRBV4-2; d_gene: .; j_gene: TRBJ2-5; abundance: .; CDR3nt: TGTGCCAGCAGCCAAGAATCGGGGGGCCGCGAGACCCAGTACTTC; CDR3aa: CASSQESGGRETQYF
v_gene: TRBV6-5; d_gene: .; j_gene: TRBJ1-4; abundance: few; CDR3nt: TGTGCCAGCAGTTACAAGTGGGATGAAAAACTGTTTTTT; CDR3aa: CASSYKWDEKLFF
v_gene: TRBV7-2; d_gene: .; j_gene: TRBJ1-1; abundance: .; CDR3nt: TGTGCCAGCAGCCCCAGACAGGTTTTGACTGAAGCTTTCTTT; CDR3aa: CASSPRQVLTEAFF
v_gene: TRBV4-3; d_gene: .; j_gene: TRBJ2-3; abundance: .; CDR3nt: TGCGCCAGCAGCCAAGCAGGGTCAGATACGCAGTATTTT; CDR3aa: CASSQAGSDTQYF
v_gene: TRBV2; d_gene: .; j_gene: TRBJ1-2; abundance: .; CDR3nt: TGTGCCAGCAGTGAGCGAAGGGCGAACTATGGCTACACCTTC; CDR3aa: CASSERRANYGYTF
v_gene: TRBV9; d_gene: .; j_gene: TRBJ1-6; abundance: .; CDR3nt: TGTGCCAGCACCGTGGCGGAAAATTCACCCCTCCACTTT; CDR3aa: CASTVAENSPLHF
v_gene: TRBV7-3; d_gene: TRBD1; j_gene: TRBJ2-2; abundance: .; CDR3nt: TGTGCCAGCACCGGACAGGGGGCTGGCACCGGGGAGCTGTTTTTT; CDR3aa: CASTGQGAGTGELFF
v_gene: TRBV7-8; d_gene: .; j_gene: TRBJ1-2; abundance: .; CDR3nt: TGTGCCAGCAGGGTTACAGGGAACTATGGCTACACCTTC; CDR3aa: CASRVTGNYGYTF
v_gene: TRBV7-6; d_gene: .; j_gene: TRBJ1-1; abundance: .; CDR3nt: TGTGCCAGCAGCCAAATCGACGTGGCCGAGAACACTGAAGCTTTCTTT; CDR3aa: CASSQIDVAENTEAFF
v_gene: TRBV6-5; d_gene: .; j_gene: TRBJ2-7; abundance: .; CDR3nt: TGTGCCAGCGGAAAAGGTTTAGGGGGGGGCTACGAGCAGTACTTC; CDR3aa: CASGKGLGGGYEQYF